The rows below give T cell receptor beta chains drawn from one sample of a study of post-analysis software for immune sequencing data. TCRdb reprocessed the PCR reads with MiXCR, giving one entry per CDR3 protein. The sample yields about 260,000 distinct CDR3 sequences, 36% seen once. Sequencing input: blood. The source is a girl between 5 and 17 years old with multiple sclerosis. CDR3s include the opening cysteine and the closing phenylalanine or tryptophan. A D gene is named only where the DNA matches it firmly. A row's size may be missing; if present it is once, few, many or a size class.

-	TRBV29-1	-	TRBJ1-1	TGCAGCGCCCAGGGAGCCTTCCTTGGCACTGAAGCTTTCTTT	CSAQGAFLGTEAFF
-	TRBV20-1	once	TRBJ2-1	TGCAGTGCTAGAGATCCCGTTGTAGAAATCTTACGCTCCTACAATGAGCAGTTCTTC	CSARDPVVEILRSYNEQFF
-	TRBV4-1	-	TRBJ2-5	TGCGCCAGCAGCCAAGCGAATAGGGGCGAGACCCAGTACTTC	CASSQANRGETQYF
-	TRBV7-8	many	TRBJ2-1	TGTGCCAGCAGCCAAGGAGGGGACGGGAGTGAGCAGTTCTTC	CASSQGGDGSEQFF
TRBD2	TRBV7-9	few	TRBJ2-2	TGTGCCAGCAGGTTGACTCTAGCGGGAAACACCGGGGAGCTGTTTTTT	CASRLTLAGNTGELFF
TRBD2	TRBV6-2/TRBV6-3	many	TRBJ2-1	TGTGCCAGCATAGCGGGGGCAGACAATGAGCAGTTCTTC	CASIAGADNEQFF
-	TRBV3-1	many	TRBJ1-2	TGTGCCAGCAGCCAAGGGGGAGGGAATGGCTACACCTTC	CASSQGGGNGYTF
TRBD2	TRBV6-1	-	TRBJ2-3	TGTGCCAGCAAGGGGCTAGCGGGAGTAATCCCCCAAGAAACAGATACGCAGTATTTT	CASKGLAGVIPQETDTQYF
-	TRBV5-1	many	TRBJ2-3	TGCGCCAGCAGCTTGATCACGGCGGAGGCAGATACGCAGTATTTT	CASSLITAEADTQYF
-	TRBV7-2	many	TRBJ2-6	TGTGCCAGCAGCTTAAACGGCCTGTCTGGGGCCAACGTCCTGACTTTC	CASSLNGLSGANVLTF
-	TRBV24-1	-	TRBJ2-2	TGTGCCACCAGTGATTGGGGGCTCTCTGAGACCGGGGAGCTGTTTTTT	CATSDWGLSETGELFF
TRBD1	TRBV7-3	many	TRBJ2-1	TGTGCCAGCAGCTTACAGGGGGTCGGTGAGCAGTTCTTC	CASSLQGVGEQFF
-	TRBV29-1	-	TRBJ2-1	TGCAGCGTTGAACAGGGTTGGATGGGGTATGAGCAGTTCTTC	CSVEQGWMGYEQFF
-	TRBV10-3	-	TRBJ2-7	TGTGCCATCAGTGAGGACAACTACGAGCAGTACTTC	CAISEDNYEQYF
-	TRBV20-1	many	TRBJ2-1	TGCAGTGTTATCCGGGACGTGGGATACAATGAGCAGTTCTTC	CSVIRDVGYNEQFF
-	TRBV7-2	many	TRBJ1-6	TGTGCCAGCAGCTTAGTCCGGGATTCACCCCTCCACTTT	CASSLVRDSPLHF
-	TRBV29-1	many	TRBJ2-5	TGCAGCGTTGAAGATCGGAGTCGGGAGACCCAGTACTTC	CSVEDRSRETQYF
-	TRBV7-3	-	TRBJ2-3	TGTGCCAGCAGCTTAGCACCGGGGGTGTCCGATACGCAGTATTTT	CASSLAPGVSDTQYF
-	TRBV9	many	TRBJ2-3	TGTGCCAGCAGCGTAGTGAAGGGGACAGATACGCAGTATTTT	CASSVVKGTDTQYF
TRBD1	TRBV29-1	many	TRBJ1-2	TGCAGCGTTGAAGAGGGGCAGGGGGCCGGTGGCTACACCTTC	CSVEEGQGAGGYTF